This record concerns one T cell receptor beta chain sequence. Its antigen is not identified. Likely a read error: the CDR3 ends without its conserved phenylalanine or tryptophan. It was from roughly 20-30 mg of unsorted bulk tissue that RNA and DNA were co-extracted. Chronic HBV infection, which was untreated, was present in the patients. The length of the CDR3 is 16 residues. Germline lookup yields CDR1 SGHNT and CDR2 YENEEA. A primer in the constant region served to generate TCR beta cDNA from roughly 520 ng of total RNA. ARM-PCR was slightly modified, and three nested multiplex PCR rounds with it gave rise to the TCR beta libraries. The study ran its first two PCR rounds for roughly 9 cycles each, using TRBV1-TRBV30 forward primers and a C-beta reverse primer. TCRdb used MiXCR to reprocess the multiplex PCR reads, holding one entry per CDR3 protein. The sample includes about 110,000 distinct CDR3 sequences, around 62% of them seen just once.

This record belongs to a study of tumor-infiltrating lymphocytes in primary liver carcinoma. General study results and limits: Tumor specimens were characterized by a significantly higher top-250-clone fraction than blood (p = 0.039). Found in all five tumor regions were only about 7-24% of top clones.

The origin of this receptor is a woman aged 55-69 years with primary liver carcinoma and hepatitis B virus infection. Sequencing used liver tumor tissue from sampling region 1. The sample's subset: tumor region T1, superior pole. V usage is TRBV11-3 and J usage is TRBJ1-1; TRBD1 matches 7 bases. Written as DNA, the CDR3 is TGTGCCAGCAGTTTAGCCCTCAGTTACGCTCAGGGGGGAGCTTTCTTA. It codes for CASSLALSYAQGGAFL.